Listed below are T cell receptor beta chains from one sample, sequenced in a study of blood T cell repertoires in COVID-19. Sequenced by immunoSEQ multiplex PCR; TCRdb stores in-frame clones only, minus some. The sample holds 200,000 to 300,000 clones, more than 70% seen once. The sample was peripheral blood. The source of these receptors is a woman between 40 and 55 years old who had recovered from COVID-19. The CDR3 runs from the conserved cysteine through the conserved F or W. Fields, in order: clone size, V gene, J gene, D gene, CDR3 length, CDR3 DNA, CDR3 protein. The D gene is left open where the match is weak. Expanded clones are given a class, and other clones once, few, many or no size at all.

abundance: -; v_gene: TRBV5-1; j_gene: TRBJ2-1; d_gene: -; len: 16; CDR3nt: TGCGCCAGCAGCACCCCTAGAGGGCCATTGGGGAATGAGCAGTTCTTC; CDR3aa: CASSTPRGPLGNEQFF
abundance: -; v_gene: TRBV19; j_gene: TRBJ2-2; d_gene: -; len: 14; CDR3nt: TGTGCCAGTAGTTTAGCCGCGAACACCGGGGAGCTGTTTTTT; CDR3aa: CASSLAANTGELFF
abundance: -; v_gene: TRBV3-1/TRBV3-2; j_gene: TRBJ2-7; d_gene: TRBD1; len: 16; CDR3nt: TGTGCCAGCAGCCCCACCGGGACAGGTCCCTCCTACGAGCAGTACTTC; CDR3aa: CASSPTGTGPSYEQYF
abundance: -; v_gene: TRBV10-3; j_gene: TRBJ2-3; d_gene: TRBD2; len: 17; CDR3nt: TGTGCCATCAGCCCCGGGGGGGGTGGGGCCAGCACAGATACGCAGTATTTT; CDR3aa: CAISPGGGGASTDTQYF
abundance: -; v_gene: TRBV3-1/TRBV3-2; j_gene: TRBJ2-2; d_gene: -; len: 16; CDR3nt: TGTGCCAGCAGCCAAGTTGGAGGGACGAACACCGGGGAGCTGTTTTTT; CDR3aa: CASSQVGGTNTGELFF
abundance: -; v_gene: TRBV30; j_gene: TRBJ1-1; d_gene: -; len: 11; CDR3nt: TGTGCCTGGAGGCGCCGCCCCGAGGCTTTCTTT; CDR3aa: CAWRRRPEAFF
abundance: -; v_gene: TRBV14; j_gene: TRBJ1-1; d_gene: -; len: 13; CDR3nt: TGTGCCAGCAGGGGATCAGGCGGGGCTGAAGCTTTCTTT; CDR3aa: CASRGSGGAEAFF
abundance: once; v_gene: TRBV5-1; j_gene: TRBJ1-3; d_gene: -; len: 16; CDR3nt: TGCGCCAGCAGCTTGGCCGGCGGGGGCCCGGGAAACACCATATATTTT; CDR3aa: CASSLAGGGPGNTIYF
abundance: -; v_gene: TRBV11-3; j_gene: TRBJ2-1; d_gene: TRBD2; len: 18; CDR3nt: TGTGCCAGCAGCTTAGGGTTCCCGGGACTAGCGGAATACAATGAGCAGTTCTTC; CDR3aa: CASSLGFPGLAEYNEQFF
abundance: -; v_gene: TRBV9; j_gene: TRBJ2-7; d_gene: -; len: 13; CDR3nt: TGTGCCAGCAGCCCGGCAGCCGGGTACGAGCAGTACTTC; CDR3aa: CASSPAAGYEQYF
abundance: -; v_gene: TRBV5-4; j_gene: TRBJ2-3; d_gene: TRBD2; len: 15; CDR3nt: TGTGCCAGCAGCTTGGCGGGGGGGTTCGCAGATACGCAGTATTTT; CDR3aa: CASSLAGGFADTQYF
abundance: -; v_gene: TRBV18; j_gene: TRBJ2-2; d_gene: TRBD2; len: 19; CDR3nt: TGTGCCAGCTCACTTGGACTAGCGGGAGGGAGGACGGACACCGGGGAGCTGTTTTTT; CDR3aa: CASSLGLAGGRTDTGELFF
abundance: -; v_gene: TRBV5-8; j_gene: TRBJ2-7; d_gene: TRBD1; len: 15; CDR3nt: TGTGCCAGCAGCCCCCGGGACAGGGGGCCCTACGAGCAGTACTTC; CDR3aa: CASSPRDRGPYEQYF
abundance: -; v_gene: TRBV3-1/TRBV3-2; j_gene: TRBJ2-3; d_gene: -; len: 13; CDR3nt: TGTGCCAGCAGCCAAGATGGGGCGGCCACGCAGTATTTT; CDR3aa: CASSQDGAATQYF
abundance: -; v_gene: TRBV6-6; j_gene: TRBJ2-7; d_gene: TRBD1; len: 15; CDR3nt: TGTGCCAGCAGTTCCCGGGACAGGGGTAGGTACGAGCAGTACTTC; CDR3aa: CASSSRDRGRYEQYF
abundance: -; v_gene: TRBV9; j_gene: TRBJ2-3; d_gene: TRBD2; len: 16; CDR3nt: TGTGCCAGCAGCGTTCCTAGCGGGAGTGGGGCAGATACGCAGTATTTT; CDR3aa: CASSVPSGSGADTQYF
abundance: once; v_gene: TRBV5-6; j_gene: TRBJ1-1; d_gene: -; len: 17; CDR3nt: TGTGCCAGCAGTCCCCTGTGGGGCCACGGAGGGGACACTGAAGCTTTCTTT; CDR3aa: CASSPLWGHGGDTEAFF
abundance: -; v_gene: TRBV5-8; j_gene: TRBJ2-5; d_gene: -; len: 14; CDR3nt: TGTGCCAGCAGCGAAGGAGTCCGGTCGGAGACCCAGTACTTC; CDR3aa: CASSEGVRSETQYF
abundance: once; v_gene: TRBV30; j_gene: TRBJ1-3; d_gene: -; len: 15; CDR3nt: TGTGCCTGGAGTGTACCGGCAGGCTCTGGAAACACCATATATTTT; CDR3aa: CAWSVPAGSGNTIYF
abundance: once; v_gene: TRBV7-9; j_gene: TRBJ2-4; d_gene: -; len: 15; CDR3nt: TGTGCCAGCAGCCAGAGCAAGGAGAGGGTGCACATTCAGTACTTC; CDR3aa: CASSQSKERVHIQYF
abundance: -; v_gene: TRBV3-1/TRBV3-2; j_gene: TRBJ2-1; d_gene: TRBD2; len: 13; CDR3nt: TGTGCCAGCAGCCCAGGACTAGCGAGGGAGCAGTTCTTC; CDR3aa: CASSPGLAREQFF
abundance: once; v_gene: TRBV29-1; j_gene: TRBJ2-1; d_gene: TRBD2; len: 17; CDR3nt: TGCAGCGTCCTCAAAACCCTGACTAGCGGGGCCTACAATGAGCAGTTCTTC; CDR3aa: CSVLKTLTSGAYNEQFF
abundance: once; v_gene: TRBV11-2; j_gene: TRBJ1-1; d_gene: TRBD1; len: 16; CDR3nt: TGTGCCAGCAGCTCCCCCCTGGGCAGGGGGCGGACTGAAGCTTTCTTT; CDR3aa: CASSSPLGRGRTEAFF
abundance: -; v_gene: TRBV28; j_gene: TRBJ1-1; d_gene: -; len: 12; CDR3nt: TGTGCCAGCAGAGTGGGGGGGACTGAAGCTTTCTTT; CDR3aa: CASRVGGTEAFF
abundance: once; v_gene: TRBV6-5; j_gene: TRBJ1-2; d_gene: -; len: 14; CDR3nt: TGTGCCAGCAGTTCCCAGACAGGCGTCTATGGCTACACCTTC; CDR3aa: CASSSQTGVYGYTF
abundance: -; v_gene: TRBV7-8; j_gene: TRBJ1-5; d_gene: -; len: 14; CDR3nt: TGTGCCAGCAGCTTGGGGCAGCAAAATCAGCCCCAGCATTTT; CDR3aa: CASSLGQQNQPQHF
abundance: -; v_gene: TRBV2; j_gene: TRBJ2-7; d_gene: TRBD1; len: 14; CDR3nt: TGTGCCAGCAGGACGGGACAGGGGTTCTACGAGCAGTACTTC; CDR3aa: CASRTGQGFYEQYF
abundance: many; v_gene: TRBV19; j_gene: TRBJ2-6; d_gene: -; len: 16; CDR3nt: TGTGCCAGTAGTATGGGCGACCCCTCTGGGGCCAACGTCCTGACTTTC; CDR3aa: CASSMGDPSGANVLTF
abundance: -; v_gene: TRBV19; j_gene: TRBJ2-7; d_gene: TRBD1; len: 13; CDR3nt: TGTGCCAGCACAGGGGCGATGTCCTACGAGCAGTACTTC; CDR3aa: CASTGAMSYEQYF
abundance: -; v_gene: TRBV19; j_gene: TRBJ1-6; d_gene: TRBD1; len: 14; CDR3nt: TGTGCCACCCAGGGGGCGTCCTATAATTCACCCCTCCACTTT; CDR3aa: CATQGASYNSPLHF
abundance: once; v_gene: TRBV10-3; j_gene: TRBJ1-3; d_gene: -; len: 14; CDR3nt: TGTGCCACCGCCCTCGGGGGTAATCAAAACACCATATATTTT; CDR3aa: CATALGGNQNTIYF
abundance: -; v_gene: TRBV19; j_gene: TRBJ1-1; d_gene: TRBD1; len: 15; CDR3nt: TGTGCCAGTAGTATAGCAGGGACAGGGGGCACTGAAGCTTTCTTT; CDR3aa: CASSIAGTGGTEAFF
abundance: -; v_gene: TRBV20-1; j_gene: TRBJ1-2; d_gene: -; len: 13; CDR3nt: TGCAGTGCTAGTCCTCAGGATAACTATGGCTACACCTTC; CDR3aa: CSASPQDNYGYTF
abundance: -; v_gene: TRBV9; j_gene: TRBJ2-1; d_gene: TRBD2; len: 15; CDR3nt: TGTGCCAGCAGCCTGGGGGGGGGAACCTACAATGAGCAGTTCTTC; CDR3aa: CASSLGGGTYNEQFF
abundance: -; v_gene: TRBV27; j_gene: TRBJ2-7; d_gene: -; len: 16; CDR3nt: TGTGCCAGCAGTAAGGGGGGGCGGGACTCTTCCTACGAGCAGTACTTC; CDR3aa: CASSKGGRDSSYEQYF
abundance: -; v_gene: TRBV11-2; j_gene: TRBJ1-1; d_gene: -; len: 15; CDR3nt: TGTGCCAGCAGCATACCCAGTGGGGCGAACACTGAAGCTTTCTTT; CDR3aa: CASSIPSGANTEAFF
abundance: many; v_gene: TRBV7-9; j_gene: TRBJ1-2; d_gene: TRBD1; len: 18; CDR3nt: TGTGCCAGCAGCCCGACGCACCCCCGGGGCAGGGGGAACTATGGCTACACCTTC; CDR3aa: CASSPTHPRGRGNYGYTF
abundance: -; v_gene: TRBV30; j_gene: TRBJ1-2; d_gene: -; len: 14; CDR3nt: TGTGCCTGGAGCCAGGGCCTTTCTAACTATGGCTACACCTTC; CDR3aa: CAWSQGLSNYGYTF
abundance: once; v_gene: TRBV9; j_gene: TRBJ2-1; d_gene: TRBD1; len: 15; CDR3nt: TGTGCCAGCAGCGCAGGGGGCACCACCGACAATGAGCAGTTCTTC; CDR3aa: CASSAGGTTDNEQFF
abundance: once; v_gene: TRBV6-5; j_gene: TRBJ2-1; d_gene: TRBD2; len: 13; CDR3nt: TGTGCCAGCCGGACTAGCGGGAGCAATGAGCAGTTCTTC; CDR3aa: CASRTSGSNEQFF
abundance: once; v_gene: TRBV7-8; j_gene: TRBJ2-7; d_gene: -; len: 14; CDR3nt: TGTGCCAGCAGCCGGGGGGCTAGAGGGTACGAGCAGTACTTC; CDR3aa: CASSRGARGYEQYF
abundance: -; v_gene: TRBV20-1; j_gene: TRBJ2-3; d_gene: TRBD2; len: 17; CDR3nt: TGCAGTGCTAGTCGGACTAGCGGGAGGACCAGCACAGATACGCAGTATTTT; CDR3aa: CSASRTSGRTSTDTQYF
abundance: -; v_gene: TRBV30; j_gene: TRBJ2-2; d_gene: -; len: 13; CDR3nt: TGTGCCTGGAGGCTTGGCCACACCGGGGAGCTGTTTTTT; CDR3aa: CAWRLGHTGELFF
abundance: -; v_gene: TRBV14; j_gene: TRBJ2-5; d_gene: TRBD2; len: 16; CDR3nt: TGTGCCAGCAGCCAAGGACGGCTAGCGGGAGCTGAGACCCAGTACTTC; CDR3aa: CASSQGRLAGAETQYF
abundance: -; v_gene: TRBV11-2; j_gene: TRBJ2-5; d_gene: -; len: 13; CDR3nt: TGTGCCAGCAGCTTAGGGGCGCGAGAGACCCAGTACTTC; CDR3aa: CASSLGARETQYF
abundance: -; v_gene: TRBV3-1/TRBV3-2; j_gene: TRBJ2-1; d_gene: TRBD2; len: 11; CDR3nt: TGTGCCAGCAGCGGAGGACTAGGGCAGTTCTTC; CDR3aa: CASSGGLGQFF
abundance: -; v_gene: TRBV27; j_gene: TRBJ1-1; d_gene: -; len: 13; CDR3nt: TGTGCCAGCAGTTTATCACAGGCCACTGAAGCTTTCTTT; CDR3aa: CASSLSQATEAFF
abundance: -; v_gene: TRBV19; j_gene: TRBJ2-2; d_gene: -; len: 13; CDR3nt: TGTGCCAGTAGTCCAGGGCGGGGCGGGGAGCTGTTTTTT; CDR3aa: CASSPGRGGELFF
abundance: -; v_gene: TRBV4-1; j_gene: TRBJ2-1; d_gene: TRBD2; len: 16; CDR3nt: TGCGCCAGCAGCCAAGATCCAGCGGGGGGGACAGGTGAGCAGTTCTTC; CDR3aa: CASSQDPAGGTGEQFF
abundance: once; v_gene: TRBV6-2/TRBV6-3; j_gene: TRBJ1-2; d_gene: TRBD1; len: 15; CDR3nt: TGTGCCAGCGGTAACTACGGGACAGGGGATTATGGCTACACCTTC; CDR3aa: CASGNYGTGDYGYTF
abundance: -; v_gene: TRBV7-3; j_gene: TRBJ2-3; d_gene: -; len: 15; CDR3nt: TGTGCCAGCAGCTTAACGCGGGGAAGCACAGATACGCAGTATTTT; CDR3aa: CASSLTRGSTDTQYF
abundance: once; v_gene: TRBV18; j_gene: TRBJ1-2; d_gene: TRBD1; len: 15; CDR3nt: TGTGCCAGCTCACCACCGACCCAGGGGGGCTATGGCTACACCTTC; CDR3aa: CASSPPTQGGYGYTF
abundance: -; v_gene: TRBV6-2/TRBV6-3; j_gene: TRBJ2-7; d_gene: TRBD1; len: 14; CDR3nt: TGTGCCAGCAGTTACAGCCCCAGGGGGCGCGAGCAGTACTTC; CDR3aa: CASSYSPRGREQYF
abundance: -; v_gene: TRBV6-1; j_gene: TRBJ2-5; d_gene: -; len: 14; CDR3nt: TGTGCCAGCAGTGAAAGTCCGGGGTTGGAGACCCAGTACTTC; CDR3aa: CASSESPGLETQYF
abundance: -; v_gene: TRBV10-3; j_gene: TRBJ2-2; d_gene: -; len: 15; CDR3nt: TGTGCCATCAGTGAGTTGGCAGGTGTGGCCGGGGAGCTGTTTTTT; CDR3aa: CAISELAGVAGELFF
abundance: -; v_gene: TRBV19; j_gene: TRBJ1-1; d_gene: -; len: 14; CDR3nt: TGTGCCAGTAGTTCCCCCGGTAGGAACACTGAAGCTTTCTTT; CDR3aa: CASSSPGRNTEAFF
abundance: -; v_gene: TRBV6-2/TRBV6-3; j_gene: TRBJ2-1; d_gene: TRBD2; len: 20; CDR3nt: TGTGCCAGCAGTTACCCGTCGGTAGCGGGAGGTAAAGGGTCCTACAATGAGCAGTTCTTC; CDR3aa: CASSYPSVAGGKGSYNEQFF